A single sample is the source of the 4 T cell receptor beta chains below, sequenced in a study of beta chain features in type 1 diabetes. Sequenced material consisted of expressed TCRB transcripts (all of the isolated RNA was reverse transcribed). Some clones are missing from TCRdb's copy, which holds only in-frame ones; the method was immunoSEQ multiplex PCR. The sample gives under 900,000 clones, about 17% of which show up once; around 0.02% is in the top ten. What was sequenced was naive CD4+ T cells from blood. These receptors came from a woman aged 18-29 years in good health.

In its sample, this clone was seen a few times. CDR3 sequence reads: CASSLGGTPAYEQYF. CDR3 DNA sequence: TGTGCCAGCAGTTTAGGTGGGACCCCGGCCTACGAGCAGTACTTC. This chain connects TRBV28 to TRBJ2-7; possibly TRBD1 or TRBD2 for D (5 bases each). In germline, CDR1 is MDHEN, CDR2 SYDVKM. CDR3 size: 15 residues. The germline V and J ends were trimmed by 2 bases and 2 bases, with 13 bases remaining between them.

This clone turned up a few times. The chain has TRBV10-3 and TRBJ2-7; 11 bases are shared with TRBD2. This CDR3 is 15 amino acids long. Trimming removed 4 bases from V and 5 bases from J; junction bases left unmatched: 7. CDR1 and CDR2 (germline): ENHRY, SYGVKD. The CDR3 sequence is CAISATSGSAHEQYF. In nucleotides, the CDR3 is TGTGCCATCAGTGCCACTAGCGGGAGTGCCCACGAGCAGTACTTC.

This clone turned up a few times. The chain has TRBV18 and TRBJ1-4, with D unclear. The CDR3 length is 15 residues. Germline CDR1 and CDR2: KGHSH and LQKENI. Trimming cost V 2 bases and J 0 bases, with 7 bases left between them. CDR3 in DNA: TGTGCCAGCTCACCAGGGGTAGCAACTAATGAAAAACTGTTTTTT. Translating gives CASSPGVATNEKLFF.

The chain combines TRBV19 with TRBJ1-2, with D uncertain. The CDR3 has 15 amino acids. The V end was cut by 3 bases, the J end by 4 bases, with 15 bases between. Germline V gene sequence: CDR1 LNHDA, CDR2 SQIVND (reference sequence). In DNA, the CDR3 is TGTGCCAGTAGTATTTCCCCGGCCATGGGCTATGGCTACACCTTC. The encoded protein is CASSISPAMGYGYTF.